What follows is one T cell receptor beta chain and its context. Caucasian adults residing in Nashville, Tennessee made up all the donors. These data come from a study of shared clonotypes between healthy human individuals. V lost 3 bases and J lost 4, with 12 bases in between. Germline V gene data show CDR1 as LNHNV and CDR2 as YYDKDF (reference sequence). The CDR3 runs to 15 residues. Measured with immunoSEQ multiplex PCR; TCRdb has only the in-frame clones, and not every one. The top ten clones hold approximately 0.37% of a sample with 2 million to 2.5 million clones, 93% of them seen once. The V call is TRBV15, the J call TRBJ1-4, with D possibly TRBD1 on 6 matching bases. This clonotype was sampled from a man between 18 and 29 years old in good health. Some clones in this sample may be carry-over from other donors' samples. Sequenced: naive CD4+ T cells from PBMCs. The subset denotes: CD45RA+ positively selected. CDR3 residues: CATSSEQGINEKLFF. As DNA, the CDR3 is TGTGCCACCAGCAGCGAACAGGGAATTAATGAAAAACTGTTTTTT.